These 10 T cell receptor beta chains originate from one sample sequenced in a study of cytomegalovirus exposure and HLA in healthy donors. Use of 60 Vbeta and 13 Jbeta primers characterized the PCR. TCRdb keeps only in-frame clones here, not all; method: immunoSEQ multiplex PCR. The repertoire has approximately 200,000 clones, 82% of them found once; the top ten carry approximately 0.098%. Sequences were obtained from PBMCs. All receptors come from a boy between 2 and 15 years old in good health and CMV-seronegative.

This clone was detected once. The V call is TRBV5-1, the J call TRBJ2-7; TRBD1 aligns across 8 bases. Trimming removed 0 bases from V and 3 bases from J; junction bases left unmatched: 5. The germline gives CDR1 SGHRS, CDR2 YFSETQ. CDR3 length: 15 amino acids. The CDR3 here is CASSLVQGGSYEQYF. In nucleotides, the CDR3 is TGCGCCAGCAGCTTGGTACAGGGGGGCAGCTACGAGCAGTACTTC.

This clone came up a few times. The chain employs TRBV19 and TRBJ2-3, with D perhaps matching TRBD2 (6 bases). Germline loops: CDR1 LNHDA, CDR2 SQIVND (reference sequence). This CDR3 is 15 amino acids long. The ends were cut back, 3 bases at V and 1 base at J, with 11 bases in the middle. CDR3 loop: CASSMLQRGTDTQYF. For the CDR3, the DNA is TGTGCCAGTAGTATGTTACAGCGGGGCACAGATACGCAGTATTTT.

The rearrangement links TRBV6-1 to TRBJ2-2, with TRBD1 as a possible D gene (5 bases). Trimming took 11 bases from V and 7 from J, leaving 14 bases between them. Per the germline V gene, CDR1 is MNHNS and CDR2 is SASEGT. The length of the CDR3 is 12 residues. CDR3 nucleotides: TGTGCCGGTGTCAGGGTAGGCGGGGAGCTGTTTTTT. As protein: CAGVRVGGELFF.

This clone was found a few times. The chain carries TRBV13 and TRBJ1-2; tentative D call: TRBD1 (6 bases). Germline CDR1 and CDR2: PRHDT and FYEKMQ (reference sequence). The CDR3 runs to 15 residues. Trimming cost V 5 bases and J 4 bases, with 17 bases left between them. The CDR3 region has the DNA TGTGCCAGCAGCCCCTCCGGGGGAGGGGGCTATGGCTACACCTTC. Amino acids: CASSPSGGGGYGYTF.

This chain links TRBV5-5 with TRBJ2-5; 8 nucleotides match TRBD2. CDR3 length: 20 residues. Trimming at V came to 4 bases and at J to 1 base, leaving 21 bases not matched to a gene. Germline CDR1 is SGHKS and CDR2 is YYEKEE (reference sequence). CDR3 sequence reads: CASSRPSGTSGGTIQETQYF. CDR3 DNA sequence: TGTGCCAGCAGCCGACCCTCCGGAACTAGCGGCGGCACTATCCAAGAGACCCAGTACTTC.

This CDR3 reads CSVSGTGEAFF. The CDR3 DNA is TGCAGCGTATCCGGGACAGGAGAAGCTTTCTTT. The rearrangement uses TRBV29-1 and TRBJ1-1; 8 bases fit TRBD1. V lost 6 bases, J lost 8 bases, and 5 bases stayed unmatched. The germline gives CDR1 SQVTM, CDR2 ANQGSEA. This CDR3 comprises 11 residues.

Comments on this clone: The same CDR3 is also encoded by other DNA sequences in this sample. The chain employs TRBV29-1 and TRBJ1-1, with D hard to call. The CDR3 covers 13 residues. Looked up from germline, CDR1 is SQVTM and CDR2 is ANQGSEA. Trimming left V 4 bases short and J 0 bases short, with 9 bases between. Here the CDR3 reads CSVAGLMNTEAFF. Written as DNA, the CDR3 is TGCAGCGTTGCTGGACTGATGAACACTGAAGCTTTCTTT. Based on the CDR3 plus reference TRBV29-1 and TRBJ1-1, the full variable domain is SAVISQKPSRDICQRGTSLTIQCQVDSQVTMMFWYRQQPGQSLTLIATANQGSEATYESGFVIDKFPISRPNLTFSTLTVSNMSPEDSSIYLCSVAGLMNTEAFFGQGTRLTVV.

This chain joins TRBV5-6 and TRBJ2-7; perhaps TRBD2 as D (5 bases). V was clipped by 6 bases and J by 5 bases, with 18 bases between them. Germline V gives CDR1 SGHDT, CDR2 YYEEEE. CDR3 length: 14 residues. The CDR3: CASTNNGGSDEQYF. CDR3 sequence (DNA): TGTGCCAGCACCAACAACGGAGGATCAGACGAGCAGTACTTC.

The gene calls are TRBV5-1 and TRBJ2-3, with TRBD2 matching 13 bases. The CDR3 covers 18 residues. Per the germline V gene, CDR1 is SGHRS and CDR2 is YFSETQ. V was pared by 1 base and J by 0 bases, with 5 bases of the junction left unmatched. The CDR3 DNA reads as TGCGCCAGCAGCTTGCGGGGACTAGCGGGGTTCAGCACAGATACGCAGTATTTT. Protein: CASSLRGLAGFSTDTQYF.

The chain combines TRBV15 with TRBJ2-5, with a tentative D call TRBD2 (6 bases). The germline CDR1 and CDR2 sequences are LNHNV and YYDKDF (reference sequence). V dropped 0 bases and J dropped 2 bases, with 7 bases sitting between them. The CDR3 runs to 14 residues. CDR3 in DNA: TGTGCCACCAGCAGAGACGGGAGACAAGAGACCCAGTACTTC. It codes for CATSRDGRQETQYF.